Sequencing of this TCR beta chain was carried out in a study of T cell responses to AZD1222 COVID-19 vaccine (dated by TCRdb to the early 2020s). Broadly, across the study: AZD1222 recipients whose second dose came at about 4 weeks and those whose second dose came at about 12 weeks were combined into one group, since spike-specific TCR depth and breadth did not differ between the two schedules. TCR sequencing covered 233 trial participants: roughly 200 given two doses of AZD1222 and about 26 given two doses of MenACWY control vaccine. Enrollment into the trials was organized by age into subgroups of 18-55, 56-69 and 70-plus years, and those subgroups contained 148, 28 and 57 TCR-sequenced participants, respectively. What the authors observed across the whole study: A significant rise in spike-specific TCR breadth and depth was observed after two AZD1222 doses relative to day 0 and relative to MenACWY recipients. Participants were mostly white British and included more females than males, and it was suggested by the authors that clonal diversity may have been underestimated. Vaccine-associated CD4 TCRs spanned the whole spike protein, with dominant responses in regions 160-218 and 743-854. Nearly half of unique spike-specific TCRs reportedly recognized epitopes outside regions mutated in the B.1.351 and B.1.1.7 variants. Only a handful of AZD1222 recipients were SARS-CoV-2 seropositive at baseline, limiting conclusions about previously exposed vaccinees. In the small 56-69-year group, the increase in depth fell short of significance, most likely because of low power. No day 14 peak-response samples were available, so repertoires were characterized only after the peak T cell response.

Note on this clone: This clone's antigen is unknown. No per-base quality is available; no much larger clone lies one base away.

The CDR3 regions of human TCRbeta chains were subjected to immunosequencing. The study's own analysis went as follows. TCRs in the repertoires were matched against a reference library of SARS-CoV-2-specific TCRs that had been generated with the MIRA antigen-specificity platform. Breadth was defined as the fraction of unique TCRs that were SARS-CoV-2-associated, and depth was defined as the fraction of total T cells that were SARS-CoV-2-associated. Using the MIRA data, each spike-specific TCR was mapped to the spike region that the TCR reacts to and placed in a CD4 or CD8 class. Log10-transformed breadth and depth values were compared by one-way ANOVA with Sidak's multiple comparisons tests. The source is immuneACCESS, and TCRdb retained only in-frame sequences with V and J called. Part of the clones is not carried over; for the studies checked, unresolved V genes explain less than half of this, and the remainder is unexplained. The V and J calls and the clone size are those of that table, but D and trimming were determined from the DNA. The sample table lists 90,000 to 150,000 clones, 70% to 90% of them with a count of one. Around 2.4% of the sample is held by the ten biggest clonotypes.

In light of the paper, this sample's time point label describes: baseline before first vaccination. Vaccinee samples were obtained from the UK trials COV001 and COV002, which included a single-blind randomized controlled phase 2/3 trial of AZD1222 (ChAdOx1 nCoV-19) in healthy adults. For TCRbeta chain sequencing, PBMC samples were collected from trial participants at day 0 and at day 28 after the second dose. Including the terminal cysteine and phenylalanine, the CDR3 comprises 15 residues. Only the CDR3 DNA is retained, 45 bases long and in frame from the first base. Trimmed from V: 0 bases; trimmed from J: 6 bases; junction bases lacking a gene match: 8. Via the germline V gene, CDR1 is SGHRS and CDR2 YFSETQ.

This specimen consisted of peripheral blood, obtained on day 0 of AZD1222 vaccination. The receptor chain draws on TRBV5-1 and TRBJ2-7; the central 8 bases match TRBD1. The clonotype originates from an adult in good health. The nucleotides read TGCGCCAGCAGCTTGGTCGCGGCAGGGGGCGGCGAGCAGTACTTC. Translated, it gives CASSLVAAGGGEQYF.